This T cell receptor beta chain was captured in a study of T cell responses to AZD1222 COVID-19 vaccine. The wider study: Both about-4-week and about-12-week second-dose recipients were combined.

Looked up from germline, CDR1 is MGHRA and CDR2 is YSYEKL. The V and J ends lost 3 bases and 1 base respectively, with 6 bases between them. The CDR3 is made up of 13 amino acids. TCRdb keeps only in-frame clones here, not all; method: immunoSEQ multiplex PCR. Counted here are about 130,000 clones, 93% occurring once; the ten biggest clones make up roughly 0.96%. The V gene is TRBV4-1, the J gene TRBJ1-1; D call uncertain. The sequence was collected from an adult in good health. The input for sequencing was peripheral blood, taken on day 0 of AZD1222 vaccination. CDR3 amino acids: CASSQIKNTEAFF. DNA of the CDR3: TGCGCCAGCAGCCAGATTAAGAACACTGAAGCTTTCTTT.